The 18 T cell receptor beta chains below were found in one sample sequenced in a study of blood T cells in healthy people across ages. A J-beta primer mix and a sample-barcoded 5' primer were used in a second PCR of about 6 to 12 cycles. TCRdb passed the 5' RACE reads through MiXCR, listing each CDR3 protein once. The sample has about 1.7 million distinct CDR3 sequences, approximately 28% seen once; the top ten hold more than 6%. Sequencing was done on a sample of blood. The origin of the receptors is a woman aged 30 to 39 in good health.

This clonotype was seen only a few times. This rearrangement joins TRBV28 to TRBJ2-7; 8 bases fit TRBD1. CDR1 and CDR2 (germline): MDHEN, SYDVKM. CDR3 size: 12 residues. V lost 11 bases, J lost 1 base, and 4 bases stayed unmatched. The CDR3 sequence: CAGGQGSYEQYF. The CDR3, as DNA: TGTGCCGGTGGACAGGGTTCCTACGAGCAGTACTTC.

Details on this clonotype: One end of the junction does not line up with germline, which may come from a read error. The CDR3 protein is CASSAGANVQTF. The DNA for the CDR3 is TGTGCCAGCAGTGCTGGGGCCAACGTCCAGACTTTC. The J gene is TRBJ2-6, the V gene TRBV2; the D gene is possibly TRBD1 (5 bases). Looked up from germline, CDR1 is SNHLY and CDR2 is FYNNEI. The CDR3 totals 12 residues.

This clonotype has just a few counts. The chain combines TRBV7-8 with TRBJ1-4; D gene ambiguous. Germline CDR1 reads SGHVS; CDR2 reads FQNEAQ. This CDR3 has 16 residues. V lost 5 bases to trimming and J lost 8 bases, with 21 bases between them. CDR3 DNA: TGTGCCAGCAGCCCGAGAGTAGGACTTGGAAGCGAAAAACTGTTTTTT. As protein: CASSPRVGLGSEKLFF.

This clonotype was detected only a few times. The genes are TRBV7-2 and TRBJ2-7; 9 bases map to TRBD2. Germline CDR1 and CDR2: SGHTA and FQGNSA. This CDR3 spans 16 amino acids. V dropped 1 base and J dropped 1; count of bases not matched to a gene: 5. The CDR3 is CASSLGGTSPSYEQYF. CDR3 DNA: TGTGCCAGCAGCTTAGGAGGGACTAGCCCTTCCTACGAGCAGTACTTC.

With respect to this clonotype: A junction boundary mismatches the germline segment, possibly from a read error. The rearrangement links TRBV12-3 or TRBV12-4 to TRBJ2-1, with D possibly TRBD1 on 6 matching bases. Matching the DNA end better, TRBJ2-7 makes the J call doubtful. The CDR3 is 14 amino acids. The CDR3 sequence is CVSITGSSYNEQYF. The CDR3 DNA reads as TGTGTCAGCATCACAGGGAGCTCCTACAATGAGCAGTACTTC.

This clonotype has a count of ten or more. The V gene is TRBV29-1, the J gene TRBJ2-7, with 12 bases aligning to TRBD1. Germline lookup yields CDR1 SQVTM and CDR2 ANQGSEA. V shed 5 bases and J 5 bases; nucleotides not matched to a gene: 4. The length of the CDR3 is 13 residues. The CDR3 DNA is TGCAGCGTTTTCGGGACAGGGGGCGACGAGCAGTACTTC. As protein: CSVFGTGGDEQYF.

On this clonotype itself: Germline is not matched at one junction end, which may reflect a read error. The rearrangement uses TRBV6-2 or TRBV6-3 and TRBJ2-1, with TRBD2 as a possible D gene (5 bases). CDR1 MNHEY and CDR2 SVGEGT come from the germline V gene. This CDR3 is 13 amino acids long. CDR3 sequence (DNA): TGTGCCGGCAGTTACTCGATATCCGGAGGGCAGTTCTTC. This translates into CAGSYSISGGQFF.

This chain joins TRBV12-3 or TRBV12-4 and TRBJ2-1; tentatively, D is TRBD2 (6 bases). V lost 2 bases and J lost 0, with 14 bases in between. This CDR3 comprises 17 residues. The CDR3 DNA is TGTGCCAGCAGTTTAAGGAGCGGGTATAGCTCCTACAATGAGCAGTTCTTC. This codes for CASSLRSGYSSYNEQFF.

This clonotype came up many times. This rearrangement joins TRBV7-2 to TRBJ2-7, with TRBD1 identical over 8 bases. V was clipped by 5 bases and J by 2 bases; unmatched bases: 8. CDR3 length equals 15 residues. Germline assignment: CDR1 SGHTA and CDR2 FQGNSA. Here the CDR3 reads CASSQAGTGAYEQYF. The CDR3 DNA sequence: TGTGCCAGCAGCCAAGCCGGGACAGGAGCCTACGAGCAGTACTTC.

This clonotype was detected a few times. The V and J genes are TRBV5-1 and TRBJ2-5; possible D gene TRBD2, 5 bases. The germline V gene has CDR1 SGHRS and CDR2 YFSETQ. V lost 2 bases and J lost 6, with 14 bases in between. This CDR3 contains 14 residues. CDR3 sequence: CASSLPGSMKTQYF. As DNA, the CDR3 is TGCGCCAGCAGCTTACCTGGGAGTATGAAGACCCAGTACTTC.

This rearrangement joins TRBV13 to TRBJ1-6, with D perhaps matching TRBD1 (6 bases). The CDR3 totals 15 residues. Germline lookup yields CDR1 PRHDT and CDR2 FYEKMQ (reference sequence). V lost 2 bases and J lost 5, with 10 bases in between. The CDR3 bases are TGTGCCAGCAGCTTAAGAGGGGGGGATAATTCACCCCTCCACTTT. Protein sequence: CASSLRGGDNSPLHF.

This clonotype was seen a few times. The CDR3 DNA reads TGCGCCAGCAGCGGGAGGGGCGAGGGCTCCTACAATGAGCAGTTCTTC. Translation: CASSGRGEGSYNEQFF. The V and J genes are TRBV5-1 and TRBJ2-1; 7 positions match TRBD2. CDR1 and CDR2 from the germline V gene are SGHRS and YFSETQ. The CDR3 runs to 16 residues. The J segment lost 0 bases and the V segment lost 4 bases, leaving 7 bases of the junction unmatched.

This clonotype appeared a few times. Here the CDR3 DNA reads TGCGCCAGCAGCCAAGACAATGTCTCTCCGGGGTACGGGCAGTTCTTC. Translated, it gives CASSQDNVSPGYGQFF. The V and J genes are TRBV4-3 and TRBJ2-1; D is possibly TRBD2 (5 bases). V lost 0 bases and J 12 bases, leaving 21 bases between the germline ends. Germline CDR1 reads LGHNA; CDR2 reads YSLEER. This CDR3 is built from 16 residues.

This chain links TRBV9 with TRBJ2-6, with D tentatively TRBD1 (6 bases). Germline CDR1 is SGDLS and CDR2 is YYNGEE. The CDR3 contains 15 residues. The ends were cut back, 3 bases at V and 2 bases at J, with 9 bases in the middle. CDR3 bases: TGTGCCAGCAGCGCCAGGACAGCTGGGGCCAACGTCCTGACTTTC. This encodes CASSARTAGANVLTF.

This clonotype showed up just a few times. The chain combines TRBV2 with TRBJ2-2; D not resolved. Between the trimmed V and J ends, which lost 6 bases and 3 bases, there was a span of 8 bases. The germline V gene encodes CDR1 SNHLY and CDR2 FYNNEI. The CDR3 extends over 13 amino acids. The CDR3 bases are TGTGCCAGCAGAGGCTGGGACACCGGGGAGCTGTTTTTT. Protein product: CASRGWDTGELFF.

A few counts support this clonotype. This chain uses TRBV27 with TRBJ1-5, with TRBD1 matching 8 bases. V trimming: 3 bases; J trimming: 2 bases; junction bases outside the gene matches: 3. CDR1 is MNHEY, CDR2 SMNVEV, per germline (reference sequence). The CDR3 is 15 amino acids. CDR3 DNA sequence: TGTGCCAGCAGTTTTGGGACAGGCCGCAATCAGCCCCAGCATTTT. It translates to CASSFGTGRNQPQHF.

In this sample, this clonotype turned up a few times. The gene calls are TRBV7-3 and TRBJ2-3; 9 nucleotides align to TRBD2. This CDR3 is 15 amino acids long. V lost 5 bases, J lost 4 bases, and 7 bases stayed unmatched. Germline loops: CDR1 SGHTA, CDR2 FQGTGA. The CDR3 protein is CASSHSSGVADTQYF. CDR3 sequence (DNA): TGTGCCAGCAGCCACTCTAGCGGGGTGGCAGATACGCAGTATTTT.

A few counts support this clonotype. Its ends do not fully match the called genes, so a read error is possible. CDR3 amino acids: CTSSLAKNEQFF. The DNA of the CDR3 is TGTACCAGCAGCCTCGCCAAGAATGAGCAGTTCTTC. The V call is TRBV11-2, the J call TRBJ2-1; no clear D. This CDR3 has 12 residues. Germline V gives CDR1 SGHAT, CDR2 FQNNGV.